The 15 T cell receptor beta chains reported below all come from one sample, sequenced in a study of molecular identifiers for immune sequencing clone quantification. TCRdb recomputed calls from the PCR reads with MiXCR, one row per CDR3 protein. There are about 640,000 distinct CDR3 sequences in the sample; roughly 21% occur only once, and roughly 0.85% lies in the top ten. The specimen was naive CD8+ T cells from blood, with Jurkat cell RNA spiked in. Subset noted: FACS-sorted CD8+CD4-CCR7+CD45RA+ naive T cells. The origin of the receptors is a human donor in good health. Some libraries in this study had Jurkat cell RNA spiked in.

The table lists this clonotype with many counts. The DNA of the CDR3 is TGTGCCAGCAGTCCCGACAGGGGACCAGAAAAACTGTTTTTT. Residues: CASSPDRGPEKLFF. The chain employs TRBV12-3 or TRBV12-4 and TRBJ1-4, with 8 bases that match TRBD1. The CDR3 sequence is 14 residues long. The J segment lost 8 bases and the V segment lost 5 bases, leaving 7 bases of the junction unmatched.

This clonotype has at least ten counts. This chain's CDR3 is CASSETPGGSYEQYF. CDR3 DNA: TGTGCCAGCAGCGAGACCCCGGGGGGCTCCTACGAGCAGTACTTC. This rearrangement joins TRBV9 to TRBJ2-7, with 7 nucleotides matching TRBD2. The CDR3 is 15 amino acids. V shed 3 bases, J shed 0 bases, and the junction held 6 bases outside the gene matches. Germline CDR1 and CDR2: SGDLS and YYNGEE.

J is TRBJ1-1 and V is TRBV7-9; TRBD1 might be the D (6 bases). Germline V gene sequence: CDR1 SEHNR, CDR2 FQNEAQ (reference sequence). CDR3 length equals 15 residues. The germline V and J ends were trimmed by 4 bases and 5 bases, with 17 bases remaining between them. CDR3 protein: CASSYSIGGRTEAFF. CDR3 sequence (DNA): TGTGCCAGCAGCTATAGCATAGGGGGAAGGACTGAAGCTTTCTTT.

This clonotype has a count of ten or more. The chain links TRBV20-1 to TRBJ2-6; maybe TRBD2 (5 bases). V shed 0 bases and J shed 5 bases, with 32 bases lying between them. This CDR3 is 22 amino acids long. Germline V gene sequence: CDR1 DFQATT, CDR2 SNEGSKA (reference sequence). The CDR3 sequence: CSARDLGSPLDSMFGRANVLTF. The CDR3, as DNA: TGCAGTGCTAGAGATTTAGGGAGCCCCCTGGACTCGATGTTCGGTAGGGCCAACGTCCTGACTTTC.

This clonotype came up many times. In nucleotides, the CDR3 is TGTGCCAGCAGCTTTGGATACGAGACCAGCACAGATACGCAGTATTTT. It translates to CASSFGYETSTDTQYF. J is TRBJ2-3 and V is TRBV7-9, with D unclear. Germline lookup yields CDR1 SEHNR and CDR2 FQNEAQ (reference sequence). V was clipped by 3 bases and J by 0 bases, with 13 bases between them. The CDR3 has 16 residues.

This clonotype was observed once. A single base separates this from a much larger clone, so it may be a read error. This chain uses TRBV20-1 with TRBJ1-4, with D possibly matching TRBD1 (5 bases). This CDR3 contains 15 residues. Germline lookup yields CDR1 DFQATT and CDR2 SNEGSKA (reference sequence). Here the CDR3 DNA reads TGCAGTGCTACCGTCCAGGGCGCTGTCAATGGAAAACTGTTTTTT. Protein product: CSATVQGAVNGKLFF.

This clonotype was found many times. This sequence joins TRBV13 and TRBJ2-2; no clear D. The CDR3 has 13 residues. Germline V gene lookup returns CDR1 PRHDT and CDR2 FYEKMQ (reference sequence). Trimming took 3 bases from V and 1 from J, leaving 3 bases between them. The chain's CDR3 is CASSFENTGELFF. CDR3 coding DNA: TGTGCCAGCAGCTTCGAGAACACCGGGGAGCTGTTTTTT.

This clonotype was detected ten times or more. This chain connects TRBV6-5 to TRBJ2-7; no firm D call. This CDR3 comprises 15 residues. CDR1 is MNHEY and CDR2 is SVGAGI in the germline V gene. The V gene lost 0 bases and the J gene lost 2 bases, with 11 bases spanning the gap. CDR3 loop: CASSYSLTVAYEQYF. The CDR3 DNA reads as TGTGCCAGCAGTTACTCGCTGACCGTGGCCTACGAGCAGTACTTC.

In its sample, this clonotype was seen many times. This chain joins TRBV23-1 and TRBJ2-5; tentative D call: TRBD2 (5 bases). TRBV23-1 is given ORF status, its function remaining uncertain. Deletions cut 6 bases from V and 0 bases from J, with 11 bases between. This CDR3 comprises 14 residues. The CDR3 DNA is TGCGCCAGCAGAAGGTGGCGGGACCAAGAGACCCAGTACTTC. It codes for CASRRWRDQETQYF.

In this sample, this clonotype turned up a few times. The chain carries TRBV5-8 and TRBJ2-5, with D hard to call. Germline CDR1 is SGHTS and CDR2 is YDEGEE. There are 15 residues in the CDR3. V was shortened by 0 bases and J by 4 bases, with 13 bases between the two germline ends. CDR3 DNA sequence: TGTGCCAGCAGCTTGGGAATGGACCACCTAGAGACCCAGTACTTC. It specifies CASSLGMDHLETQYF.

In its sample, this clonotype was seen many times. This chain uses TRBV20-1 with TRBJ2-7; D may be TRBD2 (6 bases). V lost 2 bases to trimming and J lost 2 bases, with 19 bases between them. The V gene's germline CDR1 is DFQATT and CDR2 SNEGSKA (reference sequence). CDR3 size: 16 residues. The CDR3 nucleotides are TGCAGTGCTAGATCCAGGACCGGGGGTTCCCCCTACGAGCAGTACTTC. Translated, it gives CSARSRTGGSPYEQYF.

This clonotype was found many times. The chain is built from TRBV20-1 and TRBJ2-3; TRBD2 aligns across 14 bases. The length of the CDR3 is 15 residues. V trimming: 5 bases; J trimming: 4 bases; junction bases outside the gene matches: 5. Germline V gene lookup returns CDR1 DFQATT and CDR2 SNEGSKA (reference sequence). The CDR3 DNA follows: TGCAGTGCTGGGACTAGCGGGAGTGTCGCAGATACGCAGTATTTT. It yields the protein CSAGTSGSVADTQYF.

In this sample, this clonotype turned up many times. The chain links TRBV29-1 to TRBJ2-1, with a weak D call TRBD2 (6 bases). CDR3 length: 14 residues. Trimming took 7 bases from V and 0 from J, leaving 13 bases between them. CDR1 and CDR2 from the germline V gene are SQVTM and ANQGSEA. CDR3 coding DNA: TGCAGCGCCCGGGACTCGAGCTCCTACAATGAGCAGTTCTTC. As protein: CSARDSSSYNEQFF.

V is TRBV7-9 and J is TRBJ2-2; D is possibly TRBD1 (5 bases). This CDR3 spans 16 amino acids. Looked up from germline, CDR1 is SEHNR and CDR2 is FQNEAQ (reference sequence). The V gene lost 1 base and the J gene lost 3 bases, with 12 bases spanning the gap. The CDR3 coding sequence is TGTGCCAGCAGCTTAGAAGGCAAGGGGCACACCGGGGAGCTGTTTTTT. This codes for CASSLEGKGHTGELFF.

This clonotype was seen at least ten times. The chain uses TRBV28 and TRBJ1-1, with D uncertain. The ends were cut back, 7 bases at V and 5 bases at J, with 14 bases in the middle. The CDR3 extends over 13 amino acids. Germline CDR1 reads MDHEN; CDR2 reads SYDVKM. This CDR3 reads CASIQTLGTEAFF. CDR3 sequence (DNA): TGTGCCAGCATTCAAACCCTGGGGACTGAAGCTTTCTTT.